The 8 T cell receptor beta chains reported below all come from one sample, sequenced in a study of T cell responses to AZD1222 COVID-19 vaccine. The method was immunoSEQ multiplex PCR; TCRdb's version includes in-frame clones alone and lacks a portion of them. Counted here are 100,000 to 150,000 clones, under 95% occurring once; the ten biggest clones make up roughly 5%. The starting material was peripheral blood, obtained on day 0 of AZD1222 vaccination. The origin of the receptors is an adult in good health.

The V call is TRBV19, the J call TRBJ1-2; D remains unclear. Germline loops: CDR1 LNHDA, CDR2 SQIVND (reference sequence). This CDR3 spans 12 amino acids. V gave up 3 bases and J gave up 8 bases, with 10 bases separating them. CDR3 sequence: CASSIGTAGYTF. CDR3 nucleotides: TGTGCCAGTAGTATCGGAACCGCCGGCTACACCTTC.

V is TRBV7-9 and J is TRBJ1-5; 8 positions agree with TRBD1. J gave up 4 bases and V 5 bases, and 7 bases lay outside the gene matches. The CDR3 length is 15 residues. Germline loops: CDR1 SEHNR, CDR2 FQNEAQ (reference sequence). CDR3 DNA sequence: TGTGCCAGCAGCATGGGACAGGAGACGAATCAGCCCCAGCATTTT. The encoded protein is CASSMGQETNQPQHF.

This chain links TRBV28 with TRBJ1-1; D is perhaps TRBD1 (5 bases). The germline V gene has CDR1 MDHEN and CDR2 SYDVKM. CDR3 length equals 14 residues. Trimming took off 4 bases at V and 12 bases at J, with 21 bases between the two ends. The CDR3 spells CASSSPRGGERTFF. CDR3 DNA sequence: TGTGCCAGCAGTTCCCCCCGGGGAGGGGAACGAACTTTCTTT.

V is TRBV9 and J is TRBJ1-5; D gene uncertain. CDR1 and CDR2 from the germline V gene are SGDLS and YYNGEE. This CDR3 region has 12 residues. Trimming stripped 0 bases from V and 5 bases from J, with 3 bases between. This CDR3 reads CASSVGDQPQHF. CDR3 sequence (DNA): TGTGCCAGCAGCGTAGGAGATCAGCCCCAGCATTTT.

The V call is TRBV6-1, the J call TRBJ2-3; D might be TRBD1 (5 bases). Germline-derived CDR1 and CDR2 are MNHNS and SASEGT. This CDR3 contains 15 residues. The germline V and J ends were trimmed by 1 base and 2 bases, with 10 bases remaining between them. DNA for the CDR3: TGTGCCAGCAGTGAAGGGGTCAGGGTCACAGATACGCAGTATTTT. It specifies CASSEGVRVTDTQYF.

The V gene is TRBV12-3 or TRBV12-4, the J gene TRBJ1-1; no reliable D call. This CDR3 spans 13 amino acids. V dropped 3 bases and J dropped 2 bases, with 7 bases sitting between them. The CDR3 loop is CASSFTENTEAFF. The DNA for the CDR3 is TGTGCCAGCAGTTTTACGGAAAACACTGAAGCTTTCTTT.

This clone has a handful of counts. The chain carries TRBV2 and TRBJ2-7; 8 bases are shared with TRBD1. CDR1 SNHLY and CDR2 FYNNEI come from the germline V gene. There are 15 residues in the CDR3. Losses at the gene ends were 6 bases for V and 1 base for J; bases not matched to a gene: 8. The CDR3 sequence: CASRPDRGPSYEQYF. The CDR3 DNA sequence: TGTGCCAGCAGACCCGACAGGGGACCTTCCTACGAGCAGTACTTC.

This clone was recorded a few times. The V call is TRBV2, the J call TRBJ2-2; D gene unclear. This CDR3 comprises 13 residues. Trimming took 6 bases from V and 0 from J, leaving 5 bases between them. Germline CDR1 is SNHLY and CDR2 is FYNNEI. The CDR3, as DNA: TGTGCCAGCAGGGATTCGAACACCGGGGAGCTGTTTTTT. Its protein is CASRDSNTGELFF. The variable domain in full, with the rest retrieved from reference TRBV2 and TRBJ2-2, is EPEVTQTPSHQVTQMGQEVILRCVPISNHLYFYWYRQILGQKVEFLVSFYNNEISEKSEIFDDQFSVERPDGSNFTLKIRSTKLEDSAMYFCASRDSNTGELFFGEGSRLTVL.